This T cell receptor beta chain originates from a study of Graves' ophthalmopathy and Graves' hyperthyroidism. At the level of the study: Blood was drawn at initial diagnosis, before any treatment.

RNA transcripts yielded amplified TCR beta CDR3 regions. HTBI primers served in a first-round RT-PCR, which a second-round multiplex PCR followed. TCRdb processed the multiplex PCR reads anew with MiXCR; each CDR3 protein has one entry. Of more than 550,000 distinct CDR3 sequences in the sample, under 50% are singletons; the top ten hold 2.5% to 3.5%. V lost 5 bases and J 7 bases, leaving 21 bases between the germline ends. Per the germline V gene, CDR1 is SNHLY and CDR2 is FYNNEI. The CDR3 loop spans 15 amino acids. Excluded: other autoimmune disease, uncontrolled infection, pregnancy or lactation. What was sequenced was peripheral blood. The clonotype was recovered from an adult man with Graves' ophthalmopathy. The chain couples TRBV2 to TRBJ2-7, with a weak D call TRBD1 (8 bases). CDR3 DNA: TGTGCCAGCAGTCCCGCGGGGGCAGGGGGCCGGGAGCAGTACTTC. This gives the protein CASSPAGAGGREQYF. Full variable domain (remainder filled in from reference TRBV2 and TRBJ2-7): EPEVTQTPSHQVTQMGQEVILRCVPISNHLYFYWYRQILGQKVEFLVSFYNNEISEKSEIFDDQFSVERPDGSNFTLKIRSTKLEDSAMYFCASSPAGAGGREQYFGPGTRLTVT.